The rows below give T cell receptor beta chains drawn from one sample of a study of blood T cell repertoires in COVID-19. Data came from immunoSEQ multiplex PCR; TCRdb stores just in-frame clones and leaves some out. The sample consists of around 250,000 clones, roughly 85% of them appearing once. Sample: peripheral blood. The receptor source for this set is a woman under 30 with acute or convalescent COVID-19. CDR3s leave out the opening cysteine and the closing phenylalanine or tryptophan.

v_call	cdr3_aa
TRBV2	ASSLTGGSEKLF
TRBV6-2/TRBV6-3	ASSTGYEQY
TRBV7-8	ASSATGTGFFEQY
TRBV3-1/TRBV3-2	ASSQERGGFTGELF
TRBV4-2	ASHHLRANSNQPQH
TRBV5-6	ASSLGTGETQY
TRBV5-5	ASSWDNKNNEQF
TRBV30	AWRKTGTGEYGYT
TRBV27	ASSPGDRGNTGELF
TRBV5-6	ASSLQDHYEQY
TRBV7-2	ASLPTGGRNNEQF
TRBV2	ASSPVVSGYNSPLH
TRBV2	ASRRQGGGYT
TRBV25-1	ASSPLDRENIQY
TRBV6-5	ASSPGGGLIYEQY
TRBV5-1	ASSFGRGQNEKLF
TRBV4-3	ASSQDREYQPQH
TRBV13	ASSPGRSSPNAGTDTQY
TRBV12-3/TRBV12-4	ATQGDTDTQY
TRBV7-3	ASSPGAGQAYEQY
TRBV7-9	ASSLGLRREQSVNEQF
TRBV15	ATSLTQGGSHEQY
TRBV18	ASSPQPGQPYQETQY
TRBV27	ASSLEGQGFYEQY
TRBV7-8	ASSREQGLTTEAF
TRBV18	ASSPRPGQLDEQY
TRBV18	ASSPARGGSPLH
TRBV5-6	ASSAWTGYYGYT
TRBV9	ASSAGTSGRYEQY
TRBV5-8	ASSVDRGNGYT
TRBV2	ASSELTKPAETQY
TRBV5-1	ASSLFGTGGSNTEAF
TRBV25-1	ASSEWAGPNSPLH